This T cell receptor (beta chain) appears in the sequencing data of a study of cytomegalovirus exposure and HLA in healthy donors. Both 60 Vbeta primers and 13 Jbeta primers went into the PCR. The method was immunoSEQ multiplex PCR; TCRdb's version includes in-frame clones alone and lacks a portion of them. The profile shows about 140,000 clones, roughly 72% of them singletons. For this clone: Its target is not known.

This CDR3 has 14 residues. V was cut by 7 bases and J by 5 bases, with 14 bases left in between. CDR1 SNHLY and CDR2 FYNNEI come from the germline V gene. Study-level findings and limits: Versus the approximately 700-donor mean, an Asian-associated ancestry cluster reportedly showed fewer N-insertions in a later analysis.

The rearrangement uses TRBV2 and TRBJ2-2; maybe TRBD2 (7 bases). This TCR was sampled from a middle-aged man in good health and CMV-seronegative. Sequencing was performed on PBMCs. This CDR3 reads CASMGGARTGELFF. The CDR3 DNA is TGTGCCAGCATGGGGGGGGCCCGTACCGGGGAGCTGTTTTTT.